These T cell receptor beta chains were read from a single sample in a study of blood T cells in healthy people across ages. MiXCR, applied by TCRdb to the 5' RACE reads, yields one record per CDR3 protein. Of about 1,500,000 distinct CDR3 sequences listed, around 39% are singletons. Input material: blood. The source of these receptors is a woman under 30 in good health. Both conserved end residues are part of each CDR3. The order of the fields is clone size, D gene, V gene, J gene, CDR3 DNA, CDR3 protein. A D gene is named only where the DNA matches it firmly. Rows may omit the clone size; those that give it use once, few, many or a size class.

clone size: NA
D gene: NA
V gene: TRBV14
J gene: TRBJ2-4
CDR3 DNA: TGTGCCAGCAGCCAAGTGGGCAGCAACATTCAGTACTTC
CDR3 protein: CASSQVGSNIQYF

clone size: few
D gene: NA
V gene: TRBV29-1
J gene: TRBJ2-1
CDR3 DNA: TGCAGCGTTGAAGATGAACCCAATGAGCAGTTCTTC
CDR3 protein: CSVEDEPNEQFF

clone size: NA
D gene: NA
V gene: TRBV10-1
J gene: TRBJ2-6
CDR3 DNA: TGCGCCAGCAGTGAAAAGGGGTCTGGGGCCAACGTCCTGACTTTC
CDR3 protein: CASSEKGSGANVLTF

clone size: once
D gene: TRBD2
V gene: TRBV30
J gene: TRBJ2-5
CDR3 DNA: TGTGCCTGGGGGACTAGCGGGACCCAGTACTTC
CDR3 protein: CAWGTSGTQYF

clone size: NA
D gene: NA
V gene: TRBV7-9
J gene: TRBJ1-1
CDR3 DNA: TGTGCCAGCAGCTTAGCGGGTATGGACACTGAAGCTTTCTTT
CDR3 protein: CASSLAGMDTEAFF

clone size: many
D gene: TRBD2
V gene: TRBV24-1
J gene: TRBJ2-1
CDR3 DNA: TGTGCCACCAGTGGTTATAGCGGGGGGTACAATGAGCAGTTCTTC
CDR3 protein: CATSGYSGGYNEQFF

clone size: NA
D gene: NA
V gene: TRBV20-1
J gene: TRBJ2-1
CDR3 DNA: TGCAGTGCTACCGGGACCTATACGGGGAATGAGCAGTTCTTC
CDR3 protein: CSATGTYTGNEQFF

clone size: few
D gene: NA
V gene: TRBV27
J gene: TRBJ1-1
CDR3 DNA: TGTGCCAGCAGTCCCCAAAGGGAACCTGAAGCTTTCTTT
CDR3 protein: CASSPQREPEAFF

clone size: few
D gene: NA
V gene: TRBV18
J gene: TRBJ2-1
CDR3 DNA: TGTGCCAGCTCGCAATCCTTCTCCTACAATGAGCAGTTCTTC
CDR3 protein: CASSQSFSYNEQFF

clone size: NA
D gene: TRBD2
V gene: TRBV6-1
J gene: TRBJ2-5
CDR3 DNA: TGTGCCAGCAGTGAATGGAGTTCTGGGGGAGGGGAGACCCAGTACTTC
CDR3 protein: CASSEWSSGGGETQYF

clone size: NA
D gene: TRBD1
V gene: TRBV27
J gene: TRBJ1-1
CDR3 DNA: TGTGCCAGCGGACCTCCGGGACAGATGAACACTGAAGCTTTCTTT
CDR3 protein: CASGPPGQMNTEAFF

clone size: few
D gene: NA
V gene: TRBV27
J gene: TRBJ2-3
CDR3 DNA: TGTGCCAGCACCACAGGGTTCTTCACAGATACGCAGTATTTT
CDR3 protein: CASTTGFFTDTQYF

clone size: few
D gene: NA
V gene: TRBV20-1
J gene: TRBJ1-2
CDR3 DNA: TGCAGTGCTTTTTCCCCGCCGGGGGGCAGGAATGGCTACACCTTC
CDR3 protein: CSAFSPPGGRNGYTF

clone size: NA
D gene: NA
V gene: TRBV6-5
J gene: TRBJ1-2
CDR3 DNA: TGTGCCAGCAGTTACTGGGAATCCCGGACAGAGAACTATGGCTACACCTTC
CDR3 protein: CASSYWESRTENYGYTF

clone size: NA
D gene: NA
V gene: TRBV6-6
J gene: TRBJ2-7
CDR3 DNA: TGTGCCAGCAGTTACCAGTCCGCCTACGAGCAGTACTTC
CDR3 protein: CASSYQSAYEQYF

clone size: NA
D gene: NA
V gene: TRBV10-3
J gene: TRBJ1-5
CDR3 DNA: TGTGCCATCAGTGAGTCGATGGGTATGGCCCAGCATTTT
CDR3 protein: CAISESMGMAQHF

clone size: NA
D gene: NA
V gene: TRBV20-1
J gene: TRBJ2-5
CDR3 DNA: TGCAGTGCTCCGCCCGGTCCCAGCGGCGAAGAGACCCAGTACTTC
CDR3 protein: CSAPPGPSGEETQYF

clone size: NA
D gene: NA
V gene: TRBV18
J gene: TRBJ2-1
CDR3 DNA: TGTGCCAGCGCACCACCGACGCGATCCTCCTACAATGAGCAGTTCTTC
CDR3 protein: CASAPPTRSSYNEQFF

clone size: NA
D gene: NA
V gene: TRBV12-3/TRBV12-4
J gene: TRBJ2-7
CDR3 DNA: TGTGCCAGCAGTCCAGGACCGGACGGGCAGTACTTC
CDR3 protein: CASSPGPDGQYF

clone size: NA
D gene: TRBD1
V gene: TRBV3-1
J gene: TRBJ2-5
CDR3 DNA: TGTGCCAGCAGCCCTTGGGACAGGAGATTGGAGACCCAGTACTTC
CDR3 protein: CASSPWDRRLETQYF

clone size: NA
D gene: NA
V gene: TRBV7-3
J gene: TRBJ2-1
CDR3 DNA: TGTGCCAGCAGCGACCCCCCGGGGGTAAAGTGGTTCTTC
CDR3 protein: CASSDPPGVKWFF

clone size: NA
D gene: TRBD1
V gene: TRBV11-2
J gene: TRBJ2-7
CDR3 DNA: TGTGCCAGCAGCTTAGTCGGGACAGGGCCAATCGAGCAGTACTTC
CDR3 protein: CASSLVGTGPIEQYF

clone size: many
D gene: TRBD2
V gene: TRBV29-1
J gene: TRBJ2-4
CDR3 DNA: TGCAGCGTTTGGACTAGGATGCTTCAGTACTTC
CDR3 protein: CSVWTRMLQYF

clone size: few
D gene: TRBD2
V gene: TRBV20-1
J gene: TRBJ2-1
CDR3 DNA: TGCAGTGCTCCGGGACTAGCGGGAGAGATGAGATTAGACAATGAGCAGTTCTTC
CDR3 protein: CSAPGLAGEMRLDNEQFF

clone size: NA
D gene: TRBD1
V gene: TRBV5-1
J gene: TRBJ2-3
CDR3 DNA: TGCGCCAGCAGCCCCGGGACAGCTACCCCCACAGATACGCAGTATTTT
CDR3 protein: CASSPGTATPTDTQYF

clone size: NA
D gene: NA
V gene: TRBV3-1
J gene: TRBJ2-1
CDR3 DNA: TGTGCCACCAAGGGCAGGGAGAATGAGCAGTTCTTC
CDR3 protein: CATKGRENEQFF

clone size: NA
D gene: NA
V gene: TRBV3-1
J gene: TRBJ2-5
CDR3 DNA: TGTGCCAGCAGCCAAGATCAATCCACAACCAACTACAATGAGCAGTACTTC
CDR3 protein: CASSQDQSTTNYNEQYF

clone size: many
D gene: TRBD2
V gene: TRBV5-6
J gene: TRBJ2-1
CDR3 DNA: TGTGCCAGCAGCCGAGATAGCGGGGGGGCCTCCTACAATGAGCAGTTCTTC
CDR3 protein: CASSRDSGGASYNEQFF

clone size: NA
D gene: NA
V gene: TRBV30
J gene: TRBJ1-1
CDR3 DNA: TGTGCCTGGGGTACACAGGGCACTGAAGCTTTCTTT
CDR3 protein: CAWGTQGTEAFF

clone size: NA
D gene: NA
V gene: TRBV12-3/TRBV12-4
J gene: TRBJ1-2
CDR3 DNA: TGTGCCAGCAGTTTAGGCCCCGGCCGGAGGGATGGCTACACCTTC
CDR3 protein: CASSLGPGRRDGYTF

clone size: NA
D gene: NA
V gene: TRBV6-6
J gene: TRBJ2-7
CDR3 DNA: TGTGCCAGCAGTTACTCGAAGGAACTTAGCTCCTACAATGAGCAGTACTTC
CDR3 protein: CASSYSKELSSYNEQYF

clone size: NA
D gene: TRBD1
V gene: TRBV29-1
J gene: TRBJ2-3
CDR3 DNA: TGCAGCGTTGAATCGAGGGAGACAGGGGTCCCAGATACGCAGTATTTT
CDR3 protein: CSVESRETGVPDTQYF

clone size: few
D gene: TRBD1
V gene: TRBV15
J gene: TRBJ2-2
CDR3 DNA: TGTGCCACCAGCAGAGATAAGACAGGGGGCACCGGGGAGCTGTTTTTT
CDR3 protein: CATSRDKTGGTGELFF

clone size: NA
D gene: NA
V gene: TRBV5-1
J gene: TRBJ2-3
CDR3 DNA: TGCGCCAGCAGCCAGGGGGGCCGCACAGATACGCAGTATTTT
CDR3 protein: CASSQGGRTDTQYF

clone size: NA
D gene: TRBD2
V gene: TRBV20-1
J gene: TRBJ2-5
CDR3 DNA: TGCAGTGCCCGTCTAGCGGGAGGTAGCAATGAGCAGTACTTC
CDR3 protein: CSARLAGGSNEQYF

clone size: NA
D gene: TRBD1
V gene: TRBV7-2
J gene: TRBJ2-5
CDR3 DNA: TGTGCCAGCAGCTCCCCACCTCAGGGGGTAGAGACCCAGTACTTC
CDR3 protein: CASSSPPQGVETQYF

clone size: few
D gene: TRBD1
V gene: TRBV2
J gene: TRBJ1-1
CDR3 DNA: TGTGCCAGCAGGTACACAGGGGGCGCAGCTTTCTTT
CDR3 protein: CASRYTGGAAFF

clone size: few
D gene: NA
V gene: TRBV12-3/TRBV12-4
J gene: TRBJ1-2
CDR3 DNA: TGTGCCAGCAGTTTAGCGGGGGGTTCGTTAGGCGGCTACACCTTC
CDR3 protein: CASSLAGGSLGGYTF

clone size: few
D gene: NA
V gene: TRBV28
J gene: TRBJ1-6
CDR3 DNA: TGTGCCAGCAGTTCCCCGACAGGTCCTAATTCACCCCTCCACTTT
CDR3 protein: CASSSPTGPNSPLHF

clone size: few
D gene: NA
V gene: TRBV7-2
J gene: TRBJ2-5
CDR3 DNA: TGTGCCAGCAGCTCTGGGCCAGCCCAAGAGACCCAGTACTTC
CDR3 protein: CASSSGPAQETQYF

clone size: few
D gene: NA
V gene: TRBV12-3/TRBV12-4
J gene: TRBJ2-7
CDR3 DNA: TGTGCCAGCAGTTTTCAGAAAAGCTCCTACAATGAGCAGTACTTC
CDR3 protein: CASSFQKSSYNEQYF

clone size: many
D gene: NA
V gene: TRBV29-1
J gene: TRBJ2-5
CDR3 DNA: TGCAGCGTTGTAATAGCGGCACACGTAAATCTGGGGACCCAGTACTTC
CDR3 protein: CSVVIAAHVNLGTQYF

clone size: few
D gene: TRBD2
V gene: TRBV29-1
J gene: TRBJ2-7
CDR3 DNA: TGCAGCCATAAATCTAGCGGGAGCGTCGAGCAGTACTTC
CDR3 protein: CSHKSSGSVEQYF

clone size: NA
D gene: NA
V gene: TRBV21-1
J gene: TRBJ1-1
CDR3 DNA: TGTGCCAGCAGCAAAGTCGGGACAGGGGAGGACACTGAAGCTTTCTTT
CDR3 protein: CASSKVGTGEDTEAFF

clone size: once
D gene: TRBD1
V gene: TRBV28
J gene: TRBJ2-3
CDR3 DNA: TGTGCCAGCAGTCCATGGACAGGGTCCCACACAGATACGCAGTATTTT
CDR3 protein: CASSPWTGSHTDTQYF

clone size: few
D gene: NA
V gene: TRBV7-9
J gene: TRBJ1-4
CDR3 DNA: TGTGCCAGCAGCTCCTACCGACAGGCTAACAGGGAAAAACTGTTTTTT
CDR3 protein: CASSSYRQANREKLFF

clone size: few
D gene: NA
V gene: TRBV14
J gene: TRBJ2-7
CDR3 DNA: TGTGCCAGCAGCCAATGGGACGGATTCTACGAGCAGTACTTC
CDR3 protein: CASSQWDGFYEQYF

clone size: once
D gene: NA
V gene: TRBV27
J gene: TRBJ1-1
CDR3 DNA: TGTGCCAGCAGTTTATCGGGACGTCTAAACACTGAAGCTTTCTTT
CDR3 protein: CASSLSGRLNTEAFF

clone size: NA
D gene: NA
V gene: TRBV3-1
J gene: TRBJ2-5
CDR3 DNA: TGTGCCAGCAGCCAAGATCCTAGCGAAGAGACCCAGTACTTC
CDR3 protein: CASSQDPSEETQYF

clone size: NA
D gene: TRBD2
V gene: TRBV27
J gene: TRBJ2-1
CDR3 DNA: TGTGCCAGCAGTAAACGGGAGGGCCTTGGGAATGAGCAGTTCTTC
CDR3 protein: CASSKREGLGNEQFF

clone size: NA
D gene: NA
V gene: TRBV20-1
J gene: TRBJ2-3
CDR3 DNA: TGCAGTGCTAGAGCCGGGGGCACGGCAGATACGCAGTATTTT
CDR3 protein: CSARAGGTADTQYF

clone size: NA
D gene: TRBD1
V gene: TRBV28
J gene: TRBJ1-5
CDR3 DNA: TGTGCCAGCAGTGCCCCCCGGGACAGGGGGCGGCTTCAGCCCCAGCATTTT
CDR3 protein: CASSAPRDRGRLQPQHF

clone size: many
D gene: NA
V gene: TRBV10-3
J gene: TRBJ2-7
CDR3 DNA: TGTGCCACCCGGGACAACCTCTACGAGCAGTACTTC
CDR3 protein: CATRDNLYEQYF

clone size: few
D gene: TRBD1
V gene: TRBV28
J gene: TRBJ2-1
CDR3 DNA: TGTGCCAGCAGTTTAGGGCGACAGGGGGTCCCCTACAATGAGCAGTTCTTC
CDR3 protein: CASSLGRQGVPYNEQFF